This TCR beta chain comes out of a study of blood T cell repertoires in COVID-19. Study summary: T cells, B-cell-depleted T cells, or PBMCs supplied cDNA or gDNA.

Methods used by the authors: Scientists estimated how many nucleated cells there were by amplifying reference gene primers. This table comes from immunoSEQ multiplex PCR, and its TCRdb copy is limited to in-frame clones, with some not included. For V, J and clone size, that table is used; D and trimming come from the DNA. This sample has roughly 40,000 clones, with roughly 80% found just once. CDR3 size: 15 residues. V lost 5 bases to trimming and J lost 7 bases; unmatched junction nucleotides: 11. Germline V lookup: CDR1 SEHNR, CDR2 FQNEAQ (reference sequence). This chain uses TRBV7-9 with TRBJ2-7; TRBD1 aligns across 10 bases. This receptor was taken from a human donor with acute or convalescent COVID-19. The donor label of this sample is uncertain. The material sequenced was peripheral blood. The CDR3 is CASSQDGTGVREQYF. In DNA form, the CDR3 reads TGTGCCAGCAGCCAAGACGGGACAGGGGTGAGAGAGCAGTACTTC. Filled out from reference TRBV7-9 and TRBJ2-7, the complete variable domain reads DTGVSQNPRHKITKRGQNVTFRCDPISEHNRLYWYRQTLGQGPEFLTYFQNEAQLEKSRLLSDRFSAERPKGSFSTLEIQRTEQGDSAMYLCASSQDGTGVREQYFGPGTRLTVT.